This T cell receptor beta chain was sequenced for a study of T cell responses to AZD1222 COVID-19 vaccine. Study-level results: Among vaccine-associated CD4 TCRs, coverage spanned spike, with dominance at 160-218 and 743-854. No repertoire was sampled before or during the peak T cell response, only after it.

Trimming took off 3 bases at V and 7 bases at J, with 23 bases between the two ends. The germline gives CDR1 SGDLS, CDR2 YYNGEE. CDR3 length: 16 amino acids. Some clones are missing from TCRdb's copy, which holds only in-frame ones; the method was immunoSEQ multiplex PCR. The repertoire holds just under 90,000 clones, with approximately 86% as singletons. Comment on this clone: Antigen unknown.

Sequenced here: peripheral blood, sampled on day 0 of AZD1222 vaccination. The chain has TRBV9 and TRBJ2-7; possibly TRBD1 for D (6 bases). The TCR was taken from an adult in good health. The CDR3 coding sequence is TGTGCCAGCAGCGCCGGGGAACAGGGCCCTACCGGGGAGCAGTACTTC. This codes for CASSAGEQGPTGEQYF.